This TCR beta chain was identified in a study of CD8+ T cells in alopecia areata. Looking at the study overall: The drug, oral tofacitinib, was given to treated patients at 5 to 10 mg twice daily.

The germline V gene encodes CDR1 SQVTM and CDR2 ANQGSEA. The CDR3 totals 15 residues. V lost 4 bases and J 8 bases, leaving 21 bases between the germline ends. RNA was extracted and reverse transcribed into cDNA as the sequencing template. Using immunoSEQ multiplex PCR, the repertoire was profiled, and TCRdb retains in-frame clones only, with some absent. This repertoire shows 100,000 to 150,000 clones, about two fifths found once; its top ten account for 3.1%. Source material: CD4+ T cells sorted from blood. The chain joins TRBV29-1 to TRBJ2-1; TRBD2 is a possible D gene (6 bases). This clonotype was obtained from a human donor with alopecia areata. CDR3 in amino acids: CSVVRFSGSDDEQFF. CDR3 nucleotide sequence: TGCAGCGTTGTAAGGTTTTCCGGGAGCGACGATGAGCAGTTCTTC.